This TCR beta chain was profiled in a study of shared clonotypes between healthy human individuals. Study-level findings and limits: Generation probabilities of non-shared clonotypes were lower (relative to those shared by all four donors). Rarefaction showed that sequencing of sorted subsets was incomplete (despite large depth). Estimated richness was generally greater in naive than memory subsets.

This clone appeared a few times. Antigen: not known. Naive CD8 populations comprised CD45RO-negative cells positively selected for CCR7, excluding terminally differentiated effector memory CD45RA+ cells. The V gene lost 7 bases and the J gene lost 3 bases, with 12 bases spanning the gap. Germline values: CDR1 MDHEN, CDR2 SYDVKM. CDR3 length equals 13 residues. The authors ran the assay at deep level. Assay: immunoSEQ multiplex PCR; the TCRdb copy retains only in-frame clones and omits some. This sample yields about 2.2 million clones, of which about 93% are seen a single time; about 1.6% belongs to the top ten.

The chain combines TRBV28 with TRBJ1-1, with a tentative D call TRBD1 (5 bases). The receptor was isolated from a man aged 18 to 30 in good health. Some clones in this sample may be carry-over from other donors' samples. The sample taken for sequencing was naive CD8+ T cells from PBMCs. The CDR3 spells CASKSGRDTEAFF. CDR3 nucleotides: TGTGCCAGCAAGTCAGGGCGGGACACTGAAGCTTTCTTT.